This T cell receptor beta chain is drawn from a study of T cells in women clearing cervical HPV infection (dated by TCRdb to the late 2010s). Study-wide context: The cases were 25 to 30 women with histologically confirmed HPV16-related CIN3 or worse, and 2 of these cases were invasive cancers. The roughly 25 controls were women who cleared a single incident HPV16 infection within 12 months without developing precancer or cancer. Blood from cases was collected at the visit at which the lesion was first identified, whereas blood from controls was collected once infection was no longer detected. Among cases, blood sampling came a median of nearly 150 days after lesion detection, with an interquartile range of about 90 to 220 days. HLA typing was available for only a few women, so HLA type could not be excluded as a confounder. This exploratory proof-of-principle case-control study, nested within the Guanacaste HPV Natural History Study in Costa Rica, compared TCR repertoires among women with different cervical HPV16 outcomes. Cases and controls were matched on year of sample collection and on age within five years. A median age of nearly 35 years was observed in cases versus 38 in controls, and no significant differences in baseline characteristics were found. The parent cohort enrolled 8,500 to 11,000 women aged 18 or older in Guanacaste, Costa Rica, during about 1992 to 1994 and followed them for approximately 7 years. As quality controls, five blinded duplicates were added to each group, bringing the total to roughly 60 samples made up of 50 participants and 10 or so replicates.

A word on this clone: Its antigen target is currently unknown. The CDR3 end is not reached by the read, which stops 3 residues before it; the germline J gene fills it in.

The CDR3 starts with the cysteine, ends with the phenylalanine, and has 15 residues. Only the CDR3 bases that were read are kept: 36 of them, in frame from base 1. The germline V gene yields SGDLS for CDR1 and YYNGEE for CDR2. Trimming removed 1 base from V and 6 bases from J; the gene matches leave 6 bases unexplained. Broader findings and caveats from the paper: Random forest classifiers that combined richness and V gene abundances separated cases from controls with an estimated AUC of around 0.84. Across sequencing depths, CIN3+ cases showed significantly higher TCR repertoire richness than controls, but evenness did not differ between the groups. Cases had lower TRBV6-7 relative abundance than controls (roughly 0.12% versus 0.17%; Bonferroni P = 0.0008). The cross-sectional design could not show whether the associations came before the infection or were a result of it, and neither effector/memory subsets nor HPV-specific T cells were isolated. T-cell numbers per sample were unknown, so richness differences could reflect varying T-cell content rather than repertoire biology.

TCR beta CDR3 regions were amplified by multiplex PCR from an average of roughly 1,200 ng genomic DNA per sample using the immunoSEQ assay. Primer bias was corrected in the assay by using a complete synthetic TCR repertoire to establish an amplification baseline. Amplicons were sequenced on the Illumina platform. Under the source paper's analysis protocol: Sequence errors were corrected by clustering with frequency ratios and a modified nearest-neighbor algorithm, and the sequences were then analyzed in the immunoSEQ Analyzer using IMGT gene definitions. At each rarefaction depth, TCR richness and evenness were averaged over 20 rarefaction repeats, and samples with fewer sequences than the depth were excluded. V, D and J gene relative abundances were compared between groups with Wilcoxon rank sum tests, applying FDR correction. An intraclass correlation of around 96% for TCR richness and an average of about 77% across 65 or so gene segments were obtained from the blinded duplicates. Imported from immuneACCESS, the table was reduced by TCRdb to in-frame sequences with V and J called. These copies leave out some clones; in studies compared against another copy, an unresolved V gene accounts for under half, and the cause of the remainder is not known. That table gives V, J and clone size, and the DNA gave D and trimming. The sample's own table lists roughly 20,000 clones. The top ten hold around 5.2% of the sample.

Every participant had a single incident cervical HPV16 infection, and prevalent HPV16 infections were excluded. Cervical HPV DNA was detected by MY09/MY11 PCR and genotyped by dot-blot hybridization. Under 19 mL of heparinized blood were centrifuged, and the buffy coat was aliquoted, frozen at -30°C, then stored at -80°C. QIAGEN kits were used to extract genomic DNA from the buffy coat specimens. Source material: blood buffy coat. This TCR was recovered from a woman between 18 and 70 years old with a cervical HPV16 infection that either progressed to CIN3+ or cleared (not recorded which). The rearranged chain carries TRBV9 and TRBJ2-2; 7 middle bases align to TRBD2. CDR3 region: CASSVMGGAPGELFF. CDR3 bases read: TGTGCCAGCAGCGTAATGGGAGGGGCCCCCGGGGAG.